Listed here is a single TCR beta chain. Its antigen remains unidentified. The input lacks base qualities; no much larger clone sits a single base away. The collaborating institutions used their own protocols to collect whole blood in K2EDTA tubes. For TCRbeta analysis, collaborators shipped samples in one of three forms: frozen whole blood, isolated PBMCs, or DNA extracted from either of those sample types. The sample comes from a study of blood T cell repertoires in COVID-19 (TCRdb year 2020). Turning to the overall study: Samples covering the acute and convalescent phases of COVID-19 were provided by collaborators in the United States, Italy and Spain. The prospective study material was composed of cDNA or gDNA derived from T cells, B-cell-depleted T cells, or PBMCs. The samples were drawn from two sources: the first 160 participants of the ongoing ImmuneRACE study, and 1,000 to 1,500 subjects contributed by 6 global collaborators. The repertoires were released in a freely available public database intended as a resource for research on the immune response to SARS-CoV-2. Deeply sampled blood TCRbeta repertoires from subjects exposed to, actively infected with, or recovered from COVID-19 were included in the dataset. The sample metadata nearly always contained a de-identified subject ID, COVID-19 status, age in years and sex. HLA class I and class II types, where available, came from metadata supplied by the sample provider rather than from assay-based typing.

Overall study outcomes, separate from this receptor: How much clinical and demographic metadata was included differed by source and by participant, and the metadata was provided uncurated.

TCRbeta CDR3 regions were amplified from genomic DNA using the immunoSEQ Assay, a bias-controlled multiplex PCR. Turning to the authors' computational methods: Within the assay, amplification of reference gene primers was used to estimate how many nucleated cells each sample contained. To quantify the absolute abundance of each unique TCRbeta CDR3 rearrangement, sequence reads were collapsed and filtered. For each sample, productive Simpson clonality was calculated as the square root of Simpson's diversity index across productive rearrangements. Drawn from immuneACCESS, this table holds only the in-frame rearrangements with V and J called that TCRdb kept. Clones are partly lost; checked studies trace under half to an unresolved V gene and leave the rest unexplained. V and J calls and clone size follow that table, whereas D and trimming were derived from the DNA. In this sample the table shows around 200,000 clones, around 87% of which occur a single time. 2.7% of the sample rests with the top ten.

The CDR3 covers 14 residues, taking in both the cysteine and the phenylalanine. The kept DNA is CDR3 alone, 42 bases in frame from the first base. Based on the germline V gene, the CDR1 and CDR2 sequences are SGDLS and YYNGEE. V is cut back by 5 bases and J by 3 bases, with 4 bases in the junction unmatched. Sample: peripheral blood. The chain is encoded by TRBV9 joined to TRBJ1-5; TRBD1 aligns with 8 central bases. This TCR came from a man aged 40-50 years with active or convalescent COVID-19. The DNA reads TGTGCCAGCAGTGACAGGGGCACCAATCAGCCCCAGCATTTT. Its translation reads: CASSDRGTNQPQHF.